A selection of T cell receptor beta chains follows, all from one sample in a study of cytomegalovirus exposure and HLA in healthy donors. Using immunoSEQ multiplex PCR, the repertoire was profiled, and TCRdb retains in-frame clones only, with some absent. The sample is made up of roughly 70,000 clones, and the top ten hold 2.7% of it. The sequenced material came from PBMCs. All receptors come from a man aged 35-49 years in good health and CMV-seronegative. CDR3s include the opening cysteine and the closing phenylalanine or tryptophan. The order of the fields is J gene, D gene, V gene, CDR3 DNA, CDR3 protein. A D gene is named only where the DNA matches it firmly.

J gene: TRBJ2-2
D gene: -
V gene: TRBV5-1
CDR3 DNA: TGCGCCAGCAGCTTGGCGACAGGGAACACCGGGGAGCTGTTTTTT
CDR3 protein: CASSLATGNTGELFF

J gene: TRBJ2-7
D gene: -
V gene: TRBV2
CDR3 DNA: TGTGCCAGCAGTGAATTTGTGGGGCTTAACGAGCAGTACTTC
CDR3 protein: CASSEFVGLNEQYF

J gene: TRBJ1-4
D gene: TRBD1
V gene: TRBV6-6
CDR3 DNA: TGTGCCAGCAGTGAGACAGGGCCGGACGAAAAACTGTTTTTT
CDR3 protein: CASSETGPDEKLFF

J gene: TRBJ2-1
D gene: TRBD2
V gene: TRBV6-1
CDR3 DNA: TGTGCCAGCAGTGAAGGACTAGCGGGGGGCAATGAGCAGTTCTTC
CDR3 protein: CASSEGLAGGNEQFF

J gene: TRBJ1-4
D gene: TRBD1
V gene: TRBV30
CDR3 DNA: TGTGCCTGGAGTGCACAGGGGAAACTGTTTTTT
CDR3 protein: CAWSAQGKLFF

J gene: TRBJ1-1
D gene: TRBD1
V gene: TRBV2
CDR3 DNA: TGTGCCAGCAGCGAAGACAGGGACACTGAAGCTTTCTTT
CDR3 protein: CASSEDRDTEAFF

J gene: TRBJ2-7
D gene: TRBD1
V gene: TRBV25-1
CDR3 DNA: TGTGCCAGCAGTGAATTGGGACAGGGTCCGTACGAGCAGTACTTC
CDR3 protein: CASSELGQGPYEQYF

J gene: TRBJ2-1
D gene: -
V gene: TRBV6-1
CDR3 DNA: TGTGCCAGCAGTGAACTCGTCCGGTACAATGAGCAGTTCTTC
CDR3 protein: CASSELVRYNEQFF

J gene: TRBJ1-1
D gene: TRBD1
V gene: TRBV7-9
CDR3 DNA: TGTGCCAGCAGCGTACAGGGGGAGGACGTTGAAGCTTTCTTT
CDR3 protein: CASSVQGEDVEAFF

J gene: TRBJ2-7
D gene: TRBD2
V gene: TRBV6-1
CDR3 DNA: TGTGCCAGCAGTGAAACTAGCGGGGGGTACGAGCAGTACTTC
CDR3 protein: CASSETSGGYEQYF

J gene: TRBJ2-3
D gene: TRBD2
V gene: TRBV2
CDR3 DNA: TGTGCCAGCAGTGACTATGCGGGGGGGTCGCCAGATACGCAGTATTTT
CDR3 protein: CASSDYAGGSPDTQYF

J gene: TRBJ1-1
D gene: -
V gene: TRBV5-1
CDR3 DNA: TGCGCCAGCAGCTTGGGAAGAGACACTGAAGCTTTCTTT
CDR3 protein: CASSLGRDTEAFF

J gene: TRBJ2-3
D gene: -
V gene: TRBV9
CDR3 DNA: TGTGCCAGCAGCCCCAGTGCCCTTTCCACAGATACGCAGTATTTT
CDR3 protein: CASSPSALSTDTQYF

J gene: TRBJ2-7
D gene: -
V gene: TRBV6-1
CDR3 DNA: TGTGCCAGCAGTGCCCAGGGTTGGTACGAGCAGTACTTC
CDR3 protein: CASSAQGWYEQYF

J gene: TRBJ1-2
D gene: -
V gene: TRBV7-9
CDR3 DNA: TGTGCCAGCAGCCAAACAGGGCACTATGGCTACACCTTC
CDR3 protein: CASSQTGHYGYTF

J gene: TRBJ2-4
D gene: -
V gene: TRBV4-1
CDR3 DNA: TGCGCCAGCAGCCAAGTGGGACAACCATGGGGAGCCAAAAACATTCAGTACTTC
CDR3 protein: CASSQVGQPWGAKNIQYF

J gene: TRBJ1-6
D gene: -
V gene: TRBV30
CDR3 DNA: TGTGCCTGGAGTTTAAGAGGGCCGGATTCACCCCTCCACTTT
CDR3 protein: CAWSLRGPDSPLHF

J gene: TRBJ1-4
D gene: -
V gene: TRBV5-1
CDR3 DNA: TGCGCCAGCAGGGTAACTGCGTCAACTAATGAAAAACTGTTTTTT
CDR3 protein: CASRVTASTNEKLFF

J gene: TRBJ2-3
D gene: -
V gene: TRBV29-1
CDR3 DNA: TGCAGCGGCCAAGTGGGCCGAGGCACAGATACGCAGTATTTT
CDR3 protein: CSGQVGRGTDTQYF

J gene: TRBJ1-1
D gene: -
V gene: TRBV2
CDR3 DNA: TGTGCCAGCAGTATCGCCGACATGAACACTGAAGCTTTCTTT
CDR3 protein: CASSIADMNTEAFF

J gene: TRBJ2-1
D gene: TRBD2
V gene: TRBV19
CDR3 DNA: TGTGCCAGTAGTATGGGGAGCGGGGGGCCATCCAATGAGCAGTTCTTC
CDR3 protein: CASSMGSGGPSNEQFF

J gene: TRBJ1-5
D gene: -
V gene: TRBV6-1
CDR3 DNA: TGTGCCAGCAGTGAAGCTCCCTGGGGGGAGAATCAGCCCCAGCATTTT
CDR3 protein: CASSEAPWGENQPQHF

J gene: TRBJ2-5
D gene: TRBD2
V gene: TRBV7-2
CDR3 DNA: TGTGCCAGCAGCTTGAGCGGGAAGAGAGAGACCCAGTACTTC
CDR3 protein: CASSLSGKRETQYF

J gene: TRBJ1-5
D gene: -
V gene: TRBV4-1
CDR3 DNA: TGCGCCAGCAGCCAAGTTGGACAGCAGCCCCAGCATTTT
CDR3 protein: CASSQVGQQPQHF

J gene: TRBJ1-4
D gene: -
V gene: TRBV30
CDR3 DNA: TGTGCCTGGACTCGAGATTTTGGGGGCGAAAAACTGTTTTTT
CDR3 protein: CAWTRDFGGEKLFF

J gene: TRBJ2-7
D gene: TRBD1
V gene: TRBV18
CDR3 DNA: TGTGCCAGCTCACTCGAGGGACAGGGTTCGAAAGAGCAGTACTTC
CDR3 protein: CASSLEGQGSKEQYF

J gene: TRBJ2-7
D gene: TRBD1
V gene: TRBV28
CDR3 DNA: TGTGCCAGCAGACTAGGACAGGCGAGCGCCTACGAGCAGTACTTC
CDR3 protein: CASRLGQASAYEQYF

J gene: TRBJ2-5
D gene: -
V gene: TRBV19
CDR3 DNA: TGTGCCAGTAGTATCTCCCACAAGGAGACCCAGTACTTC
CDR3 protein: CASSISHKETQYF